This is a list of T cell receptor beta chains from one sample in a study of CD8+ T cells in alopecia areata. Assay used: immunoSEQ multiplex PCR; TCRdb lists only in-frame clones, some missing. The sample lists fewer than 250,000 clones; 35% to 45% were seen once. Sample: CD4+ T cells sorted from blood, taken at approximately week 30, from a patient treated with tofacitinib. Receptor source: a human donor with alopecia areata. Each CDR3 is given without its conserved first and last residue. Size values are once, few and many counts, or a class for expanded clones, and some rows have none.

j_call clone_size v_call cdr3_aa
TRBJ2-1 - TRBV19 ATLRGEYNEQF
TRBJ1-3 - TRBV30 AWSTGVGGNTIY
TRBJ2-7 - TRBV30 AWSDPGVEQY
TRBJ1-2 - TRBV11-2 ASSPLGTEGYT
TRBJ1-4 - TRBV5-1 ASSLAGGQTNEKLF
TRBJ1-1 - TRBV13 ASSRPGHGAEAF
TRBJ2-5 - TRBV12-5 ASGLETRETQY
TRBJ2-5 - TRBV30 AWSLQGQETQY
TRBJ2-2 few TRBV15 ATSRRDTGELF
TRBJ1-5 - TRBV7-9 ASSPEGNQPQH
TRBJ1-6 - TRBV5-4 ASSFQGDNSPLH
TRBJ1-4 - TRBV30 AWSEGQTTKEKLF
TRBJ1-2 - TRBV2 ASSNTGVRYGYT
TRBJ2-7 - TRBV6-5 ASSYSGGGAGYEQY
TRBJ1-5 few TRBV6-5 ASRSLQLAQH
TRBJ2-7 few TRBV18 ASFTGTAGYEQY
TRBJ2-7 - TRBV7-9 ASSPPDRGTYEQY
TRBJ1-5 - TRBV7-2 ASTAGGPNSNQPQH
TRBJ2-7 few TRBV11-2 ASSRPGRGSYEQY
TRBJ1-1 - TRBV9 ASSVGETMNTEAF
TRBJ1-2 - TRBV6-5 ASSPPGLANYGYT
TRBJ2-1 once TRBV4-2 ASSHSQDYNEQF
TRBJ2-1 - TRBV2 ASALESYNEQF
TRBJ1-1 once TRBV30 AWHRAGEAF
TRBJ2-5 - TRBV6-5 ASSYSTEETQY
TRBJ2-5 - TRBV30 AWIPRGETQY
TRBJ1-1 - TRBV30 AWSRGSTEAF
TRBJ2-3 few TRBV10-3 AISGGRTDTQY
TRBJ2-2 - TRBV30 AWSVGGANTGELF
TRBJ1-2 - TRBV19 ASSQDSPTNYGYT
TRBJ2-2 - TRBV7-6 ASSLNPPGGELF
TRBJ2-7 few TRBV18 ASSVVAETYEQY
TRBJ1-5 - TRBV28 ASSLSWGTYSNQPQH
TRBJ1-1 few TRBV6-5 ASRTTGNTEAF
TRBJ1-5 few TRBV7-9 ASSPGERSNQPQH
TRBJ1-5 - TRBV11-2 ASSATASNQPQH
TRBJ1-2 once TRBV19 ASSPDGRYYGYT
TRBJ1-2 few TRBV5-1 ASSLSLGESGYT
TRBJ2-5 few TRBV29-1 SAYGLAGARETQY
TRBJ1-2 - TRBV15 ATSRPAEYGYT
TRBJ2-3 few TRBV28 ASSTSGTDTQY
TRBJ2-7 - TRBV30 AWTGQLYEQY
TRBJ2-7 many TRBV7-2 ASSTRTSGLYEQY
TRBJ1-2 - TRBV28 ASNEKQTDRNYGYT
TRBJ2-1 - TRBV14 ASSHPRGGANEQF
TRBJ1-5 many TRBV6-1 ASSAGNSNQPQH
TRBJ1-2 few TRBV6-5 ASNGRRNYGYT
TRBJ2-7 few TRBV14 ASSPSGTGGLDEQY
TRBJ1-4 few TRBV7-3 ASSQLTLGGGEKLF
TRBJ2-7 few TRBV10-3 AISPTGYEQY
TRBJ1-2 - TRBV29-1 SVGTRLTANYGYT
TRBJ2-3 - TRBV18 ASSPGQGPSY
TRBJ2-2 - TRBV25-1 ASSELRKGAQNGELF
TRBJ2-3 few TRBV11-2 ASSTRTGRNTQY
TRBJ2-6 - TRBV29-1 SGGTAPGANVLT
TRBJ2-1 once TRBV30 AWSVTRASSNEQF
TRBJ1-6 few TRBV27 ASSPGRPNSPLH